A single sample is the source of the 2 T cell receptor beta chains below, sequenced in a study of breast tumors, draining lymph nodes, adjacent tissues. TCRdb reprocessed the multiplex PCR reads via MiXCR and lists one record per CDR3 protein. The sample has 290,000 or so distinct CDR3 sequences, 30% seen once; the top ten hold more than 1%. Breast cancer patients provided tissue from their axillary draining lymph nodes. The specimen sequenced was axillary lymph node tissue. Every receptor here comes from a female donor with breast cancer. Some clones in this sample may be carry-over from other donors' samples.

This clonotype has a count of ten or more. The chain links TRBV4-1 to TRBJ2-1; TRBD1 or TRBD2 may be the D gene (6 bases each). Germline V gene lookup returns CDR1 MGHRA and CDR2 YSYEKL. The germline V and J ends were trimmed by 5 bases and 14 bases, with 19 bases remaining between them. The CDR3 covers 13 residues. CDR3 sequence reads: CASSRGEFRGEFF. The CDR3 nucleotides are TGCGCCAGCAGCAGAGGGGAGTTTAGGGGGGAGTTCTTC.

Worth noting for this clonotype: This clone may be a read error of a much larger clone one base away. The conserved final phenylalanine or tryptophan is absent from the CDR3, which likely points to a read error. The chain's CDR3 is CASSKYLAGGQETQYS. CDR3 bases: TGTGCCAGTAGTAAATACCTAGCGGGAGGCCAAGAGACCCAGTACTCC. This chain joins TRBV19 and TRBJ2-5, with TRBD2 matching 11 bases. Germline V gene data show CDR1 as LNHDA and CDR2 as SQIVND (reference sequence). The CDR3 sequence is 16 residues long. The ends lost 4 bases at V and 1 base at J; junction bases unmatched: 5.